This T cell receptor (beta chain) stems from a study of response to subunit inactivated influenza vaccine (dated by TCRdb to about 2018). Background on the whole study: The study used deep quantitative T cell receptor repertoire profiling to track responses to a trivalent subunit inactivated influenza vaccine. Here is what the overall study found, with its caveats: The authors proposed that each seasonal influenza vaccination may bring in only a limited number of new T cells.

Receptors were amplified or captured by RT-PCR. Instrument on record: Illumina HiSeq 2500. TCRdb reanalyzed the raw reads on its own, using fastp at Q25 for trimming and MiXCR for clone calling, and kept in-frame beta chains. When rows share a CDR3 protein, they turn into one entry using the most common DNA and genes. This sample holds about 830,000 distinct CDR3 sequences; about 18% were observed only once. The top ten constitute 9.5% to 13% of the sample. In the case of this clonotype: Its specific antigen is unknown. Base qualities were left out, and no much larger clone turns up one base away.

Here the sequenced sample was PBMCs from blood, taken roughly 5 days after vaccination. The TCR was taken from a man aged 50-59 years who received an inactivated influenza vaccine. Donor details come from another sample of the same person, matched by shared clones.

CDR3 loop: CSARGLGLTLYEQYF. The DNA is TGCAGTGCTAGAGGGCTCGGGCTTACCCTATACGAGCAGTACTTC. The chain is encoded by TRBV20-1 joined to TRBJ2-7, with the D gene not confidently named. Looking up the germline V gene (reference sequence) yields CDR1 DFQATT and CDR2 SNEGSKA. The CDR3 measures 15 amino acids from cysteine to phenylalanine. The entry retains the CDR3 DNA only, 45 bases that are in frame from base 1. At the junction V is shortened by 1 base and J by 4 bases, with 17 bases in between.